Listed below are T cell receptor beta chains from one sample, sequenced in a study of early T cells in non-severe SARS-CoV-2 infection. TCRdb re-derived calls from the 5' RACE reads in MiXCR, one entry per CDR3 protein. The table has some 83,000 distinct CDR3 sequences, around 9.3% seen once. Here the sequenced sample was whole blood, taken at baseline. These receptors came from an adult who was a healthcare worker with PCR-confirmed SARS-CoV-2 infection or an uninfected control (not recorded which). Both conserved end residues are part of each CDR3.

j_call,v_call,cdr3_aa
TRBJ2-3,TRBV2,CASGQGMYTDTQYF
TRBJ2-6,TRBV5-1,CASSLDWGSSGANVLTF
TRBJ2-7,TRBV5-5,CASSAAGGSEQYF
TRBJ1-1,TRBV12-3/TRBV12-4,CASTWGGTKAFF
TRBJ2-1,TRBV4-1,CASSQGIEVEQFF
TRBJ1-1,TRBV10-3,CAIRAGNTEAFF
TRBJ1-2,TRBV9,CASSVEPSQGTGYTF
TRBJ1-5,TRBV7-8,CASSKGTAAWPQHF
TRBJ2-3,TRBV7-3,CASSQQGTITDTQYF
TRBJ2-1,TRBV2,CASSEGNGAYNEQFF
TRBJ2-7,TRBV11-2,CASSRSGRTYEQYF
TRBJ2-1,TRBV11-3,CASSLDKGTEQFF
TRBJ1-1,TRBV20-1,CSARVMADTEAFF
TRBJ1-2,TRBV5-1,CASSLSLGGNYGYTF
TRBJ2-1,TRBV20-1,CSARPLRVVANEQFF
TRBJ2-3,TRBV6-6,CASSYPSGPTDTQYF
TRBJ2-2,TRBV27,CASSLIRPMNTGELFF
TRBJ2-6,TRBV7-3,CASSHTGAGANVLTF
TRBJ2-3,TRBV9,CASSASSSGGRDTQYF
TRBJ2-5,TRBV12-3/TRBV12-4,CASSLGANQQETQYF
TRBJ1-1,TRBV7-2,CASSLHAAGSNTEAFF
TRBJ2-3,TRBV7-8,CASSLDPLADTQYF
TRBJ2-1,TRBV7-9,CASSLAGVLDRVFLDEQFF
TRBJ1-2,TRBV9,CASSLGGINYGYTF
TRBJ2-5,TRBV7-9,CASSLRHPRGETQYF
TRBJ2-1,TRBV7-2,CASSPGAGGGNEQFF
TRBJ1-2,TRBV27,CASKGGQYGYTF
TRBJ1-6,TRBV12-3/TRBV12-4,CASSLAYSPLHF
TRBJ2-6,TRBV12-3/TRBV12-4,CASSPGTGDAGANVLTF
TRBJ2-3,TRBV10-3,CAISPWKLAADTQYF
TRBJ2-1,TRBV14,CASSQGRGSFSKYNEQFF
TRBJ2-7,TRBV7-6,CASSLEGQSYEQYF
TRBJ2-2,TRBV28,CASSPHTGTGGSSGELFF
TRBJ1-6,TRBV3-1,CASGDSSYNSPLHF
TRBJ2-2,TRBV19,CATGQGMEAGELFF
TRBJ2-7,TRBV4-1,CASSQDLETRGNYF
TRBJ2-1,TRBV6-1,CASMASGTSYNEQFF
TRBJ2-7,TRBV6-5,CASSGPGLPYEQYF
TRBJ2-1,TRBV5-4,CASSASGTQGWNEQFF
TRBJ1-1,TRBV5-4,CASSSGTLYTEAFF
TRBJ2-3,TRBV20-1,CSAILAGGPRGTDTQYF
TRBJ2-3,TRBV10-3,CAISETSAQIPYTQYF
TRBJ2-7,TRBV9,CASSPRLAVSSYEQYF
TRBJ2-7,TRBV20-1,CSAAQGLAGEQYF
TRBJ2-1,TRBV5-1,CASSTPPTGIINYNEQFF
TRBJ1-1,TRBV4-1,CASSQRGKGGTEAFF
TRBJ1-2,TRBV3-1,CASSQAGGASGYTF
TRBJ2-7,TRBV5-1,CASQELTGPYEQYF
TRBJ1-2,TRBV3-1,CASTPTHRLYGYTF
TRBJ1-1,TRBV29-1,CSVRTGGGTEAFF
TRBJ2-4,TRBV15,CATSRGTLGVNIQYF
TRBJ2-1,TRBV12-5,CASGLGSSYNEQFF
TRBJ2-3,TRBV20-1,CSASPIENTDTQYF
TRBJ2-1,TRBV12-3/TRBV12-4,CASSLLAGGPRSYNEQFF
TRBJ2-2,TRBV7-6,CASSLVLSGTTGELFF
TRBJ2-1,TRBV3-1,CASSQEEGLGSHEQFF
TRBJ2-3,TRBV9,CASSGDVPDTQYF
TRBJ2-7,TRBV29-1,CSVVLAGEWVQYF
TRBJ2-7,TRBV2,CASSGGFLSYEQYF